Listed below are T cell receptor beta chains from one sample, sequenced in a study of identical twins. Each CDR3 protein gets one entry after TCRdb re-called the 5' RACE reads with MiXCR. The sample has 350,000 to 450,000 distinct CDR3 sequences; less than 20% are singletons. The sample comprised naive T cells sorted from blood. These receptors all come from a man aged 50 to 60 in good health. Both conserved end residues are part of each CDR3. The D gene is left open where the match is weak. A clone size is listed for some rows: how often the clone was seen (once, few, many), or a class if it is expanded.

TGCAGTGCTCAACCGGGGACAGGGGTCTACGAGCAGTACTTC	CSAQPGTGVYEQYF	many	TRBV20-1	TRBD1	TRBJ2-7
TGTGCCAGCAGCGGAAGAGGACAGCACACCGGGGAGCTGTTTTTT	CASSGRGQHTGELFF	few	TRBV7-9	.	TRBJ2-2
TGCAGTGCTGTACTAGCGGGGGCCGTCCATGAGCAGTTCTTC	CSAVLAGAVHEQFF	many	TRBV20-1	TRBD2	TRBJ2-1
TGTGCCATCAGTGAGTCGATAGGGGATCGGCAGCCCCAGCATTTT	CAISESIGDRQPQHF	few	TRBV10-3	.	TRBJ1-5
TGTGCCAGCAAACCCGGCGGGGATGAAAAACTGTTTTTT	CASKPGGDEKLFF	.	TRBV28	.	TRBJ1-4
TGTGCCAGCAGCTGGTGGGGGACAGTCTCCTACGAGCAGTACTTC	CASSWWGTVSYEQYF	.	TRBV7-2	TRBD1	TRBJ2-7
TGTGCCAGCAGCGAATACAGGGGCCCATGGGCTTTCTTT	CASSEYRGPWAFF	.	TRBV7-8	TRBD1	TRBJ1-1
TGTGCCAGCTCACCCGGACTAGCGGGAGTCATCACAGATACGCAGTATTTT	CASSPGLAGVITDTQYF	few	TRBV18	TRBD2	TRBJ2-3
TGTGCCAGCAGAACAACCGGGACTAGCGGGCTTAGCTCCTACAATGAGCAGTTCTTC	CASRTTGTSGLSSYNEQFF	few	TRBV25-1	TRBD2	TRBJ2-1
TGTGCCAGCAGAACCCGACAGGGGACCTCCTACGAGCAGTACTTC	CASRTRQGTSYEQYF	few	TRBV6-2/TRBV6-3	TRBD1	TRBJ2-7
TGTGCCAGCAGCCCCGACTTGTTAACCTACAATGAGCAGTTCTTC	CASSPDLLTYNEQFF	.	TRBV7-9	.	TRBJ2-1
TGCAGTGCTAGGATCCGGGACAGGGGCTATGGCTACACCTTC	CSARIRDRGYGYTF	few	TRBV20-1	TRBD1	TRBJ1-2
TGTGCCAGCAGCTTACTCGGACAGGTGATACCCACTGGGAAGTTCTTC	CASSLLGQVIPTGKFF	.	TRBV7-8	TRBD1	TRBJ2-1
TGTGCCAGCCCGAGAAATGGGTCACCCACAGATACGCAGTATTTT	CASPRNGSPTDTQYF	.	TRBV28	.	TRBJ2-3
TGTGCCATCGGCCAGGGCCTTGGAGGGGAGACCCAGTACTTC	CAIGQGLGGETQYF	many	TRBV10-3	.	TRBJ2-5
TGCGCCAGCAGCTTGGCACTATCCATTAGCACAGATACGCAGTATTTT	CASSLALSISTDTQYF	many	TRBV5-1	.	TRBJ2-3
TGTGCCAGCAGTTTAGGGGGACCACGCCTGGGAGGGGAGCAGTACTTC	CASSLGGPRLGGEQYF	few	TRBV12-3/TRBV12-4	TRBD2	TRBJ2-7
TGCAGTGCTCGAAAAGCTGTGAATGAGCAGTTCTTC	CSARKAVNEQFF	.	TRBV20-1	.	TRBJ2-1
TGTGCCAGCAGCCAAGAGTTCGGGACCCGGGACTCTCGAGGCCGCGGGCGCTTCTTC	CASSQEFGTRDSRGRGRFF	many	TRBV3-1	.	TRBJ2-1
TGTGCCAGCAGGCCCTCAAAGGGCGAGCAGTTCTTC	CASRPSKGEQFF	.	TRBV6-1	.	TRBJ2-1
TGTGCCCCCCGGTCGGGGGGCAATGAGCAGTTCTTC	CAPRSGGNEQFF	few	TRBV2	TRBD2	TRBJ2-1
TGCAGTGCTAAAGGGACAGCTCAAGAGACCCAGTACTTC	CSAKGTAQETQYF	few	TRBV20-1	TRBD1	TRBJ2-5
TGCGCCAGCAGCTGGGGACTAGATATTTCAGATACGCAGTATTTT	CASSWGLDISDTQYF	few	TRBV5-1	TRBD2	TRBJ2-3
TGTGCCAGCAGCTTAATCACTCAACGTGCTAAGTTAACCGGGGAGCTGTTTTTT	CASSLITQRAKLTGELFF	few	TRBV7-3	.	TRBJ2-2
TGTGCCAGCAGCCGGGGATCCCCATCCTACAATGAGCAGTTCTTC	CASSRGSPSYNEQFF	few	TRBV7-9	.	TRBJ2-1
TGTGCCACCAGCAGAGCTAGCGGAATAAGCGAGCAGTACTTC	CATSRASGISEQYF	few	TRBV15	TRBD2	TRBJ2-7
TGTGCCAGCAGCGCCGACACCGAACAACCCCTCCACTTT	CASSADTEQPLHF	many	TRBV7-6	.	TRBJ1-6
TGTGCCAGCAGCAGCACCACAAGATCCCTGACGGGGGAGGCAGATACGCAGTATTTT	CASSSTTRSLTGEADTQYF	many	TRBV12-3/TRBV12-4	.	TRBJ2-3
TGTGCCAGCAGCTTCCGGGACCTTCCGGGAGATACGCAGTATTTT	CASSFRDLPGDTQYF	few	TRBV7-8	.	TRBJ2-3
TGTGCCTGGAGTAAGGGTACCACAGATACGCAGTATTTT	CAWSKGTTDTQYF	few	TRBV30	.	TRBJ2-3
TGTGCCAGCAGCGTAGGTTGGGGAGGATCGACTGAAGCTTTCTTT	CASSVGWGGSTEAFF	.	TRBV9	.	TRBJ1-1
TGTGCTAGTGGTTTGGGGAACCAAGAGACCCAGTACTTC	CASGLGNQETQYF	.	TRBV12-5	.	TRBJ2-5
TGTGCCAGCAGCAGTCGACAGCGCTATGGCTACACCTTC	CASSSRQRYGYTF	.	TRBV7-2	.	TRBJ1-2
TGTGCCAGCAGCCACAGACTAGCGGAGTCCTACAATGAGCAGTTCTTC	CASSHRLAESYNEQFF	many	TRBV9	TRBD2	TRBJ2-1
TGTGCCTGGAGTGTAGGATCTTACCACAATGAGCAGTTCTTC	CAWSVGSYHNEQFF	few	TRBV30	.	TRBJ2-1
TGTGCCAGCAACAAACGCAGACTAGCTCTACAAGAGACCCAGTACTTC	CASNKRRLALQETQYF	.	TRBV7-8	TRBD2	TRBJ2-5
TGTGCCACCAGCAGAGATCGGGAGACCGGGGAGCTGTTTTTT	CATSRDRETGELFF	many	TRBV15	.	TRBJ2-2
TGTGCCAGCAGTTCCGAAGGGAGTAGACAGTACTTC	CASSSEGSRQYF	.	TRBV12-3/TRBV12-4	.	TRBJ2-5
TGTGCCAGCAGCCTAATAGCGGAGCAGACCGCCGAGCAGTACTTC	CASSLIAEQTAEQYF	.	TRBV6-1	.	TRBJ2-7
TGTGCCAGCAGTGCGCGAACCGAACAGCCTGAAAAACTGTTTTTT	CASSARTEQPEKLFF	.	TRBV6-1	.	TRBJ1-4
TGCGCCAGCAGCCAAGAGCCCCTCCAGGGGGCGTCCTACGAGCAGTACTTC	CASSQEPLQGASYEQYF	.	TRBV4-3	TRBD1	TRBJ2-7
TGTGCCAGCAGTTCCTCCGGGTGGACGCAAGAGACCCAGTACTTC	CASSSSGWTQETQYF	.	TRBV28	.	TRBJ2-5
TGCAGTGCTAGGACCGGGACTGGCACTGAAGCTTTCTTT	CSARTGTGTEAFF	many	TRBV20-1	.	TRBJ1-1
TGCGCCAGCAGCTTGGAACACACTGAAGCTTTCTTT	CASSLEHTEAFF	.	TRBV5-1	.	TRBJ1-1
TGCGCCAGCAGCTGGGGGGGCACGAACACTGAAGCTTTCTTT	CASSWGGTNTEAFF	many	TRBV5-1	.	TRBJ1-1
TGCAGTGCTAGACCGACAGCTTCCTCCGAGCAGTACTTC	CSARPTASSEQYF	.	TRBV20-1	.	TRBJ2-7
TGTGCCATCAGTACCAGACAGGGGGTCTTGGCCGAGCAGTACTTC	CAISTRQGVLAEQYF	many	TRBV10-3	TRBD1	TRBJ2-7
TGTGCCAGCAGTTCTCCTCCTGGACAGGGAGTCTACGAGCAGTACTTC	CASSSPPGQGVYEQYF	.	TRBV6-5	TRBD1	TRBJ2-7
TGTGCCAGCAGTTTAGTAGGGGCTCCTTTCACAGATACGCAGTATTTT	CASSLVGAPFTDTQYF	many	TRBV28	.	TRBJ2-3